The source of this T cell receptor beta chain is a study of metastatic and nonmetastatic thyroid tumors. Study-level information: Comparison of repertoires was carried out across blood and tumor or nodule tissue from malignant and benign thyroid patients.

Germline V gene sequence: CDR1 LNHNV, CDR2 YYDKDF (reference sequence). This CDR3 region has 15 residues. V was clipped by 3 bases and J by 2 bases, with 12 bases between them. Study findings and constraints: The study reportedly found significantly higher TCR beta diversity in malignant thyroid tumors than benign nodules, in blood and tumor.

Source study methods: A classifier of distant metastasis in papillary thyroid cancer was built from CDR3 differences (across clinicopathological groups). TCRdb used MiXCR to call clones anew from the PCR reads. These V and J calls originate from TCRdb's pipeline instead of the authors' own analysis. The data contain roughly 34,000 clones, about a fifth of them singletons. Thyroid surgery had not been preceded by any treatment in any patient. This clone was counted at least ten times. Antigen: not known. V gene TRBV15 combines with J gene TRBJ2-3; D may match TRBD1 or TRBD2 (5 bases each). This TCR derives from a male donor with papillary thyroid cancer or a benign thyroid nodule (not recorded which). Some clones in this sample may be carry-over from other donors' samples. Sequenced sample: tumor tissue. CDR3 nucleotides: TGTGCCACCAGCAGCCGTGCCGGGGCCACAGATACGCAGTATTTT. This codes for CATSSRAGATDTQYF.